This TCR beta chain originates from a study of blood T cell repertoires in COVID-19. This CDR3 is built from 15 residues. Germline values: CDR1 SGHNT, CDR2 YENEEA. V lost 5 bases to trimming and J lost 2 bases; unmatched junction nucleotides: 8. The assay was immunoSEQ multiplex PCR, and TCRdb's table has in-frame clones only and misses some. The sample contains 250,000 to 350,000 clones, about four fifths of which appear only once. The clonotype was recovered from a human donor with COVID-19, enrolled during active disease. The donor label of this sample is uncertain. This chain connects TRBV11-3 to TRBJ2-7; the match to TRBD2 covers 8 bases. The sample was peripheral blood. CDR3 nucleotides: TGTGCCAGCAGCCTTGGACCGACTAGCGCCTACGAGCAGTACTTC. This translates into CASSLGPTSAYEQYF.